This entry lists 32 T cell receptor beta chains sequenced from one sample in a study of T cells in Graves' hyperthyroidism and ophthalmopathy. Using RNA transcripts as the source, TCR beta CDR3 regions were amplified. HTBI primers were used for first-round RT-PCR of the TCR CDR3. TCRdb independently ran MiXCR on the multiplex PCR reads; one entry per CDR3 protein. The profile covers roughly 720,000 distinct CDR3 sequences, with roughly 17% appearing a single time and around a sixth taken by the ten largest. Sequencing was performed on blood. The receptors here all came from a man aged 50-60 years with Graves' hyperthyroidism.

The table lists this clonotype with a few counts. The chain uses TRBV6-1 and TRBJ1-5; D remains ambiguous. Germline V CDR1 and CDR2: MNHNS, SASEGT. This CDR3 has 13 amino acids. V shed 5 bases and J shed 5 bases, with 10 bases lying between them. The CDR3 DNA reads as TGTGCCAGCAGTTATGCAGTCTATCAGCCCCAGCATTTT. Its translation: CASSYAVYQPQHF.

The rearrangement joins TRBV28 to TRBJ2-3; maybe TRBD2 (5 bases). The CDR3 has 17 amino acids. The germline gives CDR1 MDHEN, CDR2 SYDVKM. Trimming shortened V by 5 bases and J by 0 bases, and 18 bases separated the two germline ends. The chain's CDR3 is CASSLTRAGTSTDTQYF. CDR3 nucleotide sequence: TGTGCCAGCAGTCTTACTCGGGCGGGCACTAGCACAGATACGCAGTATTTT.

The chain has TRBV28 and TRBJ2-7; TRBD2 is a possible D gene (7 bases). V shed 3 bases and J shed 5 bases, with 20 bases lying between them. Germline CDR1 is MDHEN and CDR2 is SYDVKM. The CDR3 length is 16 residues. For the CDR3, the DNA is TGTGCCAGCAGTTTCCGACCGACCCCGGGGGGCCACGAGCAGTACTTC. Its protein product is CASSFRPTPGGHEQYF.

The chain recombines TRBV6-5 with TRBJ1-1; D is unresolved. This CDR3 has 13 residues. The V gene's germline CDR1 is MNHEY and CDR2 SVGAGI. The ends were cut back, 2 bases at V and 11 bases at J, with 15 bases in the middle. The CDR3 sequence is CASSYDEASSAFF. As DNA, the CDR3 is TGTGCCAGCAGTTACGATGAGGCGTCATCGGCTTTCTTT.

Many counts were recorded for this clonotype. The chain combines TRBV20-1 with TRBJ2-7; 8 bases match TRBD1. The V segment lost 4 bases and the J segment 6 bases; nucleotides outside the gene matches: 8. This CDR3 spans 13 amino acids. From germline, CDR1 is DFQATT and CDR2 SNEGSKA (reference sequence). The chain's CDR3 is CSAKDRGDGEQYF. DNA for the CDR3: TGCAGTGCTAAAGACAGGGGAGACGGCGAGCAGTACTTC.

This clonotype was seen ten or more times. V gene TRBV28 combines with J gene TRBJ1-1; weak D call: TRBD1 (6 bases). The V end lost 5 bases, the J end lost 5 bases, and 18 bases lay between the germline ends. The CDR3 consists of 15 residues. Germline CDR1 is MDHEN and CDR2 is SYDVKM. CDR3 DNA sequence: TGTGCCAGCAGTCCCACAGGGAGGGTGGAAACTGAAGCTTTCTTT. It translates to CASSPTGRVETEAFF.

This clonotype was counted at least ten times. The chain has TRBV27 and TRBJ2-1, with TRBD2 identical over 11 bases. In germline, CDR1 is MNHEY, CDR2 SMNVEV (reference sequence). Germline trimming cut 5 bases from V and 4 bases from J; bases unmatched to any gene: 10. The CDR3 is made up of 17 amino acids. The CDR3 nucleotides read TGTGCCAGCAGTCCCGTGGGACTAGCGGAGTTTTACAATGAGCAGTTCTTC. Translating gives CASSPVGLAEFYNEQFF.

V usage is TRBV7-9 and J usage is TRBJ1-4; 12 positions match TRBD1. Trimming took 6 bases from V and 7 from J; bases not matched to a gene: 3. The V gene's germline CDR1 is SEHNR and CDR2 FQNEAQ (reference sequence). This CDR3 is built from 14 residues. In DNA, the CDR3 is TGTGCCAGCAGTGCGGGACAGGGGGCTGAAAAACTGTTTTTT. Protein product: CASSAGQGAEKLFF.

The chain combines TRBV7-3 with TRBJ2-1; TRBD1 matches at 10 bases. CDR1 and CDR2 from the germline V gene are SGHTA and FQGTGA. Losses at the gene ends were 1 base for V and 9 bases for J; bases not matched to a gene: 12. This CDR3 contains 17 residues. The CDR3 loop reads CASSLNPPGQGLGEQFF. For the CDR3, the DNA is TGTGCCAGCAGCTTAAACCCCCCGGGACAGGGGTTAGGTGAGCAGTTCTTC.

This chain links TRBV5-6 with TRBJ2-1; D unclear. The CDR3 totals 13 residues. Trimming cost V 5 bases and J 4 bases, with 10 bases left between them. Germline CDR1 and CDR2: SGHDT and YYEEEE. CDR3 residues: CASRAQEYNEQFF. CDR3 nucleotide sequence: TGTGCCAGCAGGGCCCAGGAATACAATGAGCAGTTCTTC.

This clonotype occurred a few times. The chain has TRBV7-2 and TRBJ1-3; D is possibly TRBD1 (6 bases). The CDR3 has 14 amino acids. Germline V gene sequence: CDR1 SGHTA, CDR2 FQGNSA. The V and J ends lost 5 bases and 4 bases respectively, with 12 bases between them. CDR3 sequence reads: CASSPTGPGNTIYF. CDR3 bases: TGTGCCAGCAGCCCGACAGGTCCAGGAAACACCATATATTTT.

Ten or more counts support this clonotype. V and J are TRBV2 and TRBJ2-7; 12 nucleotides agree with TRBD1. This CDR3 has 15 amino acids. Germline loops: CDR1 SNHLY, CDR2 FYNNEI. Trimming at V came to 6 bases and at J to 6 bases, leaving 9 bases not matched to a gene. CDR3 amino acids: CASSPRGTGGGEQYF. CDR3 nucleotide sequence: TGTGCCAGCAGCCCCAGGGGGACAGGGGGCGGCGAGCAGTACTTC.

This clonotype was detected many times. V gene TRBV9 combines with J gene TRBJ2-7; TRBD2 matches at 7 bases. Germline CDR1 reads SGDLS; CDR2 reads YYNGEE. The ends lost 2 bases at V and 0 bases at J; junction bases unmatched: 5. This CDR3 has 15 amino acids. The chain's CDR3 is CASSVGGSSSYEQYF. The CDR3 DNA reads as TGTGCCAGCAGCGTGGGCGGGAGCAGCTCCTACGAGCAGTACTTC.

The sample holds a few counts of this clonotype. The chain employs TRBV14 and TRBJ2-7; D is uncertain. This CDR3 is built from 14 residues. Germline loops: CDR1 SGHDN, CDR2 FVKESK. V was clipped by 4 bases and J by 0 bases, with 10 bases between them. The CDR3 coding sequence is TGTGCCAGCAGCCCAATCCCGAGCTCCTACGAGCAGTACTTC. Residues: CASSPIPSSYEQYF.

In this sample, this clonotype turned up a few times. The chain links TRBV30 to TRBJ2-3; no firm D call. CDR1 and CDR2 from the germline V gene are GTSNPN and SVGIG (reference sequence). V shed 3 bases and J shed 1 base, with 11 bases lying between them. The CDR3 is made up of 14 amino acids. CDR3 nucleotides: TGTGCCTGGAGCCGCCTTCTACGCACAGATACGCAGTATTTT. Protein: CAWSRLLRTDTQYF.

This rearrangement joins TRBV9 to TRBJ2-6, with 10 bases identical to TRBD1. Losses at the gene ends were 5 bases for V and 0 bases for J; bases not matched to a gene: 11. The CDR3 runs to 19 residues. Germline lookup yields CDR1 SGDLS and CDR2 YYNGEE. CDR3 region: CASSLTGTGVLSGANVLTF. CDR3 DNA sequence: TGTGCCAGCAGTTTAACCGGGACAGGGGTTCTCTCTGGGGCCAACGTCCTGACTTTC.

This clonotype was seen a few times. The rearrangement links TRBV20-1 to TRBJ2-3, with 12 nucleotides matching TRBD2. V trimming: 2 bases; J trimming: 5 bases; junction bases outside the gene matches: 8. The germline gives CDR1 DFQATT, CDR2 SNEGSKA (reference sequence). This CDR3 is 16 amino acids long. The CDR3, as DNA: TGCAGTGCTAGATTGGCTAGCGGGAGGGCCGTAGATACGCAGTATTTT. Encoded protein: CSARLASGRAVDTQYF.

Points on this clonotype: A read error is possible here, since a much larger clone lies one base away. This chain joins TRBV6-9 and TRBJ1-1; D remains unclear. This CDR3 is built from 13 residues. The V and J ends lost 3 bases and 1 base respectively, with 6 bases between them. CDR1 MNHGY and CDR2 SVAAGI come from the germline V gene. This chain's CDR3 is CASSYNTNTEAFF. The CDR3 DNA follows: TGTGCCAGCAGTTACAACACGAACACTGAAGCTTTCTTT.

In this sample, this clonotype turned up many times. The chain joins TRBV12-3 or TRBV12-4 to TRBJ1-1; tentative D call: TRBD1 (6 bases). Trimming took 10 bases from V and 1 from J, leaving 16 bases between them. The CDR3 sequence is 14 residues long. The CDR3 DNA follows: TGTGCCAACAGAACGGGACAACCGAACACTGAAGCTTTCTTT. Translated, it gives CANRTGQPNTEAFF.

This clonotype showed up many times. V usage is TRBV29-1 and J usage is TRBJ1-1; D perhaps matches TRBD1 (6 bases). Germline CDR1 is SQVTM and CDR2 is ANQGSEA. Trimming pared 1 base from V and 2 bases from J, leaving 8 bases between. The CDR3 is 13 amino acids. The CDR3 DNA follows: TGCAGCGTTGAAGGGACAGTCAACACTGAAGCTTTCTTT. This sequence encodes CSVEGTVNTEAFF.

There are a few counts of this clonotype. The chain recombines TRBV7-3 with TRBJ2-7; 13 positions agree with TRBD2. CDR1 and CDR2 from the germline V gene are SGHTA and FQGTGA. The J segment lost 6 bases and the V segment lost 4 bases, leaving 6 bases of the junction unmatched. CDR3 size: 15 residues. The CDR3 nucleotides are TGTGCCAGCAGCTCACTAGCGGGAGGGCCGTCCGAGCAGTACTTC. The encoded protein is CASSSLAGGPSEQYF.

The table lists this clonotype with many counts. CDR3 in amino acids: CASSYVRQMGYTYNEQFF. Here the CDR3 DNA reads TGTGCCAGCAGTTATGTACGCCAGATGGGGTACACCTACAATGAGCAGTTCTTC. The chain links TRBV6-2 or TRBV6-3 to TRBJ2-1; D gene ambiguous. Trimming cost V 3 bases and J 2 bases, with 20 bases left between them. CDR3 size: 18 residues. Germline assignment: CDR1 MNHEY and CDR2 SVGEGT.

This clonotype was seen only a few times. The CDR3: CASSFANYEQYF. DNA for the CDR3: TGTGCCAGCAGCTTTGCGAACTACGAGCAGTACTTC. The chain uses TRBV13 and TRBJ2-7, with D unresolved. The CDR3 covers 12 residues. Germline V lookup: CDR1 PRHDT, CDR2 FYEKMQ (reference sequence). Trimming took 3 bases from V and 3 from J, leaving 6 bases between them.

Ten or more counts support this clonotype. The chain links TRBV20-1 to TRBJ1-1, with TRBD1 as a possible D gene (5 bases). There are 14 residues in the CDR3. The ends were cut back, 6 bases at V and 4 bases at J, with 18 bases in the middle. CDR1 DFQATT and CDR2 SNEGSKA come from the germline V gene (reference sequence). CDR3 bases: TGCAGTGCCCCGATAAGCACGGGGGGCACTGAAGCTTTCTTT. This codes for CSAPISTGGTEAFF.

This clonotype was counted many times. V and J are TRBV2 and TRBJ1-1, with D uncertain. The CDR3 length is 13 residues. Trimming took off 4 bases at V and 1 base at J, with 7 bases between the two ends. Germline V gene data show CDR1 as SNHLY and CDR2 as FYNNEI. The chain's CDR3 is CASSASQNTEAFF. The CDR3 DNA reads TGTGCCAGCAGTGCAAGTCAGAACACTGAAGCTTTCTTT.

This clonotype has at least ten counts. The chain combines TRBV7-3 with TRBJ2-2, with 11 bases that match TRBD1. The CDR3 consists of 17 residues. V trimming: 2 bases; J trimming: 4 bases; junction bases outside the gene matches: 6. CDR1 SGHTA and CDR2 FQGTGA come from the germline V gene. This chain's CDR3 is CASSLPGTGGLTGELFF. Here the CDR3 DNA reads TGTGCCAGCAGCTTACCCGGGACAGGGGGACTCACCGGGGAGCTGTTTTTT.

There are many counts of this clonotype. The rearrangement joins TRBV27 to TRBJ1-1; possible D gene TRBD1, 5 bases. Per germline, CDR1 MNHEY and CDR2 SMNVEV (reference sequence). V was shortened by 6 bases and J by 5 bases, with 19 bases between the two germline ends. The CDR3 runs to 15 residues. The CDR3 spells CASRRRDLDRTEAFF. CDR3 nucleotides: TGTGCCAGCAGACGAAGGGACCTTGATAGGACTGAAGCTTTCTTT.

V and J are TRBV7-6 and TRBJ1-5; D unresolved. This CDR3 has 17 amino acids. CDR1 and CDR2 from the germline V gene are SGHVS and FNYEAQ. V was shortened by 5 bases and J by 1 base, with 18 bases between the two germline ends. The CDR3 DNA follows: TGTGCCAGCAGCCCAAGCACCGCGAACGAAAGCAATCAGCCCCAGCATTTT. Its translation: CASSPSTANESNQPQHF.

This clonotype was detected ten times or more. The chain joins TRBV9 to TRBJ1-4; tentative D call: TRBD1 (5 bases). Trimming removed 4 bases at V and 0 bases at J, with 13 bases between. The germline V gene encodes CDR1 SGDLS and CDR2 YYNGEE. The CDR3 sequence is 16 residues long. CDR3 sequence (DNA): TGTGCCAGCAGCATCGGACAAGGATCAACTAATGAAAAACTGTTTTTT. Translating it yields CASSIGQGSTNEKLFF.

The CDR3 bases are TGTGCCAGCAGTTTACTCGGGACAGACACCGGGGAGCTGTTTTTT. Translating gives CASSLLGTDTGELFF. The chain carries TRBV28 and TRBJ2-2; TRBD1 matches at 7 bases. The germline V gene has CDR1 MDHEN and CDR2 SYDVKM. This CDR3 comprises 15 residues. J lost 3 bases, V lost 2 bases, and 3 bases had no gene match.

The gene calls are TRBV10-3 and TRBJ2-1; 14 bases map to TRBD2. The germline gives CDR1 ENHRY, CDR2 SYGVKD. This CDR3 region has 13 residues. V dropped 6 bases and J dropped 10; count of bases not matched to a gene: 2. The CDR3 coding sequence is TGTGCCATCAGGGGACTAGCGGGAGACGAGCAGTTCTTC. This gives the protein CAIRGLAGDEQFF.

This clonotype came up many times. The chain joins TRBV18 to TRBJ2-7, with D unresolved. CDR3 size: 14 residues. The germline V gene encodes CDR1 KGHSH and CDR2 LQKENI. V was clipped by 2 bases and J by 3 bases, with 11 bases between them. The DNA for the CDR3 is TGTGCCAGCTCACCAGGTCCCCGCTACTACGAGCAGTACTTC. Protein product: CASSPGPRYYEQYF. The variable domain in full, with the rest retrieved from reference TRBV18 and TRBJ2-7, is NAGVMQNPRHLVRRRGQEARLRCSPMKGHSHVYWYRQLPEEGLKFMVYLQKENIIDESGMPKERFSAEFPKEGPSILRIQQVVRGDSAAYFCASSPGPRYYEQYFGPGTRLTVT.